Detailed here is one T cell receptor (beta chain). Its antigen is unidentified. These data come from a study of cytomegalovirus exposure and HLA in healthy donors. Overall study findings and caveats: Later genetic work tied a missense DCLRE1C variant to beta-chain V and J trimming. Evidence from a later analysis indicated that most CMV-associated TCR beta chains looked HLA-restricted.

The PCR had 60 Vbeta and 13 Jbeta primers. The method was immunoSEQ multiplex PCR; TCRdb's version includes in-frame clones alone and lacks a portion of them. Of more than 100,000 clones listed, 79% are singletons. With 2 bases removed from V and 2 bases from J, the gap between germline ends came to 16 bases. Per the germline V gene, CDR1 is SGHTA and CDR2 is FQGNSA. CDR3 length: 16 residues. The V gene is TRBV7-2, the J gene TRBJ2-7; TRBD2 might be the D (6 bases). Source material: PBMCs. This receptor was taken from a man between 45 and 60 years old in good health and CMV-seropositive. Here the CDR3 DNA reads TGTGCCAGCAGCTTAAGGGTCGGGACTGATACCTACGAGCAGTACTTC. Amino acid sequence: CASSLRVGTDTYEQYF. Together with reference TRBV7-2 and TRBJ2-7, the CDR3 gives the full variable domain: GAGVSQSPSNKVTEKGKDVELRCDPISGHTALYWYRQSLGQGLEFLIYFQGNSAPDKSGLPSDRFSAERTGGSVSTLTIQRTQQEDSAVYLCASSLRVGTDTYEQYFGPGTRLTVT.